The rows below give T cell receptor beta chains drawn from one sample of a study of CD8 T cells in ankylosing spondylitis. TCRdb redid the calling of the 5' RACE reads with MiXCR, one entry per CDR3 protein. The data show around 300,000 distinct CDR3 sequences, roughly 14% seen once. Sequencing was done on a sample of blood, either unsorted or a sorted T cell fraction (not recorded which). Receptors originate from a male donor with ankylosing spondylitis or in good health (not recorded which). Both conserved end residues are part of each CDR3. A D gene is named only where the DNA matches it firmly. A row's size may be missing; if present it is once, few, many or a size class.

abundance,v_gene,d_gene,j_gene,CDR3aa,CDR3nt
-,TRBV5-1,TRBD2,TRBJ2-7,CASSLSGTRNFPYEQYF,TGCGCCAGCAGCTTGTCAGGGACTAGAAATTTCCCCTACGAGCAGTACTTC
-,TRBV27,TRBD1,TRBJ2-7,CASKSYPGQGPYEQYF,TGTGCCAGCAAAAGCTACCCGGGACAGGGCCCCTACGAGCAGTACTTC
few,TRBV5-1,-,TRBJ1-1,CASSLSPASNTEAFF,TGCGCCAGCAGCTTATCGCCGGCTTCGAACACTGAAGCTTTCTTT
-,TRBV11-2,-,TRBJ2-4,CASSLVVGSNIQYF,TGTGCCAGCAGCTTAGTCGTAGGGTCAAACATTCAGTACTTC
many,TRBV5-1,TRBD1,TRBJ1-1,CASRQGDTEAFF,TGCGCCAGCAGACAGGGGGACACTGAAGCTTTCTTT
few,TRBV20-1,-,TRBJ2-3,CSARDLGGDTQYF,TGCAGTGCTAGAGATCTAGGGGGGGATACGCAGTATTTT
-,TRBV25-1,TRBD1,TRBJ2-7,CASRDRVNEQYF,TGTGCCAGCAGGGACAGGGTAAACGAGCAGTACTTC
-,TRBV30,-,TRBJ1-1,CAWSPGSSTEAFF,TGTGCCTGGAGCCCCGGGAGTAGCACTGAAGCTTTCTTT
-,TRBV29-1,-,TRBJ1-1,CSGGDTEAFF,TGCAGCGGCGGGGACACTGAAGCTTTCTTT
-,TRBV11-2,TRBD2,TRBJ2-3,CASSSTSGGSMGTDTQYF,TGTGCCAGCAGCTCCACTAGCGGGGGTTCCATGGGCACAGATACGCAGTATTTT
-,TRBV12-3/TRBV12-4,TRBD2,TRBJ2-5,CASSFSGGAGETQYF,TGTGCCAGCAGTTTCAGCGGGGGGGCTGGGGAGACCCAGTACTTC
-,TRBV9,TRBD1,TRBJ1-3,CASSGTGVISGNTIYF,TGTGCCAGCAGCGGGACAGGTGTTATCTCTGGAAACACCATATATTTT
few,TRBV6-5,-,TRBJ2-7,CASSPGRDRQYF,TGTGCCAGCAGTCCCGGAAGAGACAGACAGTACTTC
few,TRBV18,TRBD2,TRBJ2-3,CASSSRGGPDTQYF,TGTGCCAGCTCCTCCCGGGGGGGGCCAGATACGCAGTATTTT
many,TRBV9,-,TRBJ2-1,CASSQGGSYNEQFF,TGTGCCAGCAGCCAGGGAGGCTCCTACAATGAGCAGTTCTTC
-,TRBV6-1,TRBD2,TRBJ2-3,CASSAGTSGRAVTDTQYF,TGTGCCAGCAGTGCGGGGACTAGCGGGAGGGCCGTCACAGATACGCAGTATTTT
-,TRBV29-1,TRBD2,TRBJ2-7,CSVEPRMTSGGTYEQYF,TGCAGCGTTGAGCCCCGTATGACTAGCGGGGGAACCTACGAGCAGTACTTC
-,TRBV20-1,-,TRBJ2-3,CSAPPGTDTQYF,TGCAGTGCTCCTCCGGGGACAGATACGCAGTATTTT
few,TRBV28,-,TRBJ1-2,CASRPTDRTFYGYTF,TGTGCCAGCAGACCGACCGACAGGACTTTCTATGGCTACACCTTC
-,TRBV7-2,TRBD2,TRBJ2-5,CASSGSSGAIQETQYF,TGTGCCAGCAGCGGTTCTAGCGGGGCTATCCAAGAGACCCAGTACTTC
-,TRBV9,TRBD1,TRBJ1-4,CASSEDDRVGEKLFF,TGTGCCAGCAGCGAGGATGACAGGGTAGGGGAAAAACTGTTTTTT
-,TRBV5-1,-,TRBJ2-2,CASSLLAATGELFF,TGCGCCAGCAGCTTGTTGGCGGCCACCGGGGAGCTGTTTTTT
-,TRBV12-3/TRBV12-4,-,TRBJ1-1,CASSLEIQRAEAFF,TGTGCCAGCAGTCTAGAGATTCAGAGGGCTGAAGCTTTCTTT
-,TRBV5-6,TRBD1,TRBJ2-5,CASSGTGIVQYF,TGTGCCAGCAGCGGGACAGGGATCGTCCAGTACTTC
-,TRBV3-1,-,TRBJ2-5,CASSQGIRETQYF,TGTGCCAGCAGCCAAGGGATCAGGGAGACCCAGTACTTC
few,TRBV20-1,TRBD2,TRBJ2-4,CSARVGLAVAKNIQYF,TGCAGTGCTAGAGTGGGACTAGCGGTAGCCAAAAACATTCAGTACTTC
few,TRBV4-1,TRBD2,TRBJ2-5,CASSPTRSGANKGTQYF,TGCGCCAGCAGCCCTACAAGGAGCGGGGCCAACAAGGGGACCCAGTACTTC
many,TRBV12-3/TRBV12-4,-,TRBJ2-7,CASSLENEQYF,TGTGCCAGCAGTTTAGAGAACGAGCAGTACTTC
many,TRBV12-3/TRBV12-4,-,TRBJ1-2,CASSFYGELNYGYTF,TGTGCCAGCAGTTTTTATGGAGAGCTCAACTATGGCTACACCTTC
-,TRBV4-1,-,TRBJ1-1,CASSPQRRSEAFF,TGCGCCAGCAGCCCGCAGAGGCGGTCTGAAGCTTTCTTT
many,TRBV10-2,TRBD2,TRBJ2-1,CASGGREGRWGEQFF,TGCGCCAGCGGTGGGCGGGAGGGCAGATGGGGTGAGCAGTTCTTC
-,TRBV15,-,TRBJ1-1,CATSRGGLGNTEAFF,TGTGCCACCAGCAGAGGAGGCTTGGGGAACACTGAAGCTTTCTTT
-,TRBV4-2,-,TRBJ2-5,CASSLTPSETQYF,TGTGCCAGCAGCCTGACCCCGAGCGAGACCCAGTACTTC
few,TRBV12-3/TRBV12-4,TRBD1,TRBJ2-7,CASSVRDRVFYEQYF,TGTGCCAGCAGTGTCCGGGACAGGGTTTTCTACGAGCAGTACTTC
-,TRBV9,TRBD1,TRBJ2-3,CASSPQTGIGTDTQYF,TGTGCCAGCAGCCCCCAGACAGGGATCGGCACAGATACGCAGTATTTT
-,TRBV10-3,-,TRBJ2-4,CAISEVQSKNIQYF,TGTGCCATCAGTGAGGTGCAGTCCAAAAACATTCAGTACTTC
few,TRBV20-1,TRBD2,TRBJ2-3,CSAPPTSGRTNTDTQYF,TGCAGTGCCCCCCCAACTAGCGGGAGGACGAACACAGATACGCAGTATTTT
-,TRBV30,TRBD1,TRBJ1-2,CAWTRGGGYTF,TGTGCCTGGACCAGGGGGGGCGGCTACACCTTC
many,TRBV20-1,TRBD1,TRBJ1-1,CSARVPGQGLTEAFF,TGCAGTGCTAGAGTCCCGGGACAGGGTCTCACTGAAGCTTTCTTT
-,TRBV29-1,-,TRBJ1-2,CSVEGGQIYGYTF,TGCAGCGTTGAAGGAGGACAGATCTATGGCTACACCTTC
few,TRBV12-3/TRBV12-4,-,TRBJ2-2,CASSFGLTGELFF,TGTGCCAGCAGTTTCGGTCTCACCGGGGAGCTGTTTTTT
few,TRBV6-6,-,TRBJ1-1,CASSLRPNTEAFF,TGTGCCAGCAGTTTGCGCCCGAACACTGAAGCTTTCTTT
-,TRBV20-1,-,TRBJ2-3,CSATPGTGTDTQYF,TGCAGTGCTACCCCGGGTACCGGCACAGATACGCAGTATTTT